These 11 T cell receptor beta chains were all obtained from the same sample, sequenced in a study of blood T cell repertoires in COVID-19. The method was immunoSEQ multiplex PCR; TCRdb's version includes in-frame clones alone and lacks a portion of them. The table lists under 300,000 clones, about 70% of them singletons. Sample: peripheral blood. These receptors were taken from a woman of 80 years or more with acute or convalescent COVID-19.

Written as DNA, the CDR3 is TGTGCCAGCCGCGAGCGGGGCCAGAACACCGGGGAGCTGTTTTTT. Protein product: CASRERGQNTGELFF. This rearrangement joins TRBV6-5 to TRBJ2-2; TRBD2 agrees at 7 bases. Germline trimming cut 8 bases from V and 1 base from J; bases unmatched to any gene: 7. CDR3 size: 15 residues. The germline CDR1 and CDR2 sequences are MNHEY and SVGAGI.

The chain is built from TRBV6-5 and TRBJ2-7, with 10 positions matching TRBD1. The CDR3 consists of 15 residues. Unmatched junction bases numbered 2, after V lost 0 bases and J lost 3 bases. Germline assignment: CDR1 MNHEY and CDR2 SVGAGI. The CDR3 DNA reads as TGTGCCAGCAGTTACTCGGGGACAGGGGTCTACGAGCAGTACTTC. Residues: CASSYSGTGVYEQYF.

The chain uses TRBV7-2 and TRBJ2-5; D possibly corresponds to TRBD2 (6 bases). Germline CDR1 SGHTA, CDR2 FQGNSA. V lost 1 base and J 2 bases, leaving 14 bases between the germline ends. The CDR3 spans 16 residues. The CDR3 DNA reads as TGTGCCAGCAGCTTAGTATCCGGTGGGGGGCAAGAGACCCAGTACTTC. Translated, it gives CASSLVSGGGQETQYF.

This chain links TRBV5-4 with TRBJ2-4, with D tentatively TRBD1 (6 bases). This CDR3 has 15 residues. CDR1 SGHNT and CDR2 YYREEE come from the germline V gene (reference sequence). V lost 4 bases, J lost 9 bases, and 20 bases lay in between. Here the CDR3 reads CASSTGQPREAIQYF. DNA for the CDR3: TGTGCCAGCAGCACGGGACAACCCAGAGAGGCCATTCAGTACTTC.

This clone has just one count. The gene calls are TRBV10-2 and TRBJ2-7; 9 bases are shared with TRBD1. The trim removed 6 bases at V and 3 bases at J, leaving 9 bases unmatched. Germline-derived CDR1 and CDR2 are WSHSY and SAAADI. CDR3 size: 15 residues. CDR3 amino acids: CASRHSGTGYYEQYF. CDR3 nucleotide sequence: TGCGCCAGCAGACATTCCGGGACAGGGTACTACGAGCAGTACTTC.

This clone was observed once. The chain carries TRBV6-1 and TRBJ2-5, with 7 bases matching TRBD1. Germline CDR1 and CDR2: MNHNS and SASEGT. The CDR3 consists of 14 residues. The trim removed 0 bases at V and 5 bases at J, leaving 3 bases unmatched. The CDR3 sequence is CASSEAGQWETQYF. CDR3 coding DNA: TGTGCCAGCAGTGAAGCGGGACAGTGGGAGACCCAGTACTTC.

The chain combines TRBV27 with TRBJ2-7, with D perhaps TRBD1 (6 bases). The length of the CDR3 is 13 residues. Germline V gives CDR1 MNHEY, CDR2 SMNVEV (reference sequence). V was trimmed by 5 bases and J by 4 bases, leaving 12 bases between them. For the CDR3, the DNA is TGTGCCAGCAGTAGTGACAGGCCTTACGAGCAGTACTTC. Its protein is CASSSDRPYEQYF.

The CDR3 spells CASSLGQGGGYTF. Written as DNA, the CDR3 is TGCGCCAGCAGCTTGGGACAGGGAGGAGGCTACACCTTC. This rearrangement joins TRBV5-1 to TRBJ1-2; 7 bases line up with TRBD1. Germline V gives CDR1 SGHRS, CDR2 YFSETQ. CDR3 length: 13 residues. V was pared by 0 bases and J by 8 bases, with 4 bases of the junction left unmatched.

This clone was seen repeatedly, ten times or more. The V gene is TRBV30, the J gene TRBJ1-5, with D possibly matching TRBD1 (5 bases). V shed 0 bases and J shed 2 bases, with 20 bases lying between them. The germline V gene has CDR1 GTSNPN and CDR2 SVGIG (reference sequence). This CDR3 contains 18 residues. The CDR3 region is CAWSVSRAGLGGNQPQHF. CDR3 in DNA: TGTGCCTGGAGTGTAAGTCGGGCGGGGCTCGGGGGCAATCAGCCCCAGCATTTT.

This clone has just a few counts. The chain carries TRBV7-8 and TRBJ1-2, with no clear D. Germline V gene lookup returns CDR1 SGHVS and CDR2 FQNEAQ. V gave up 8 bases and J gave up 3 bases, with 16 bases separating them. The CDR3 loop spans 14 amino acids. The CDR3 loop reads CASGRRVKDYGYTF. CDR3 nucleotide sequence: TGTGCCAGCGGCCGACGGGTAAAAGACTATGGCTACACCTTC.

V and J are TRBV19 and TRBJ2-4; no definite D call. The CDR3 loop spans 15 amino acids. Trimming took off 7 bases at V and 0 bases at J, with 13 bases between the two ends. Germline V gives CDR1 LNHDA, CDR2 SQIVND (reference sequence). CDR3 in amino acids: CASNSLGLAKNIQYF. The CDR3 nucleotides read TGTGCCAGTAATTCCCTAGGCTTAGCCAAAAACATTCAGTACTTC.